A single sample is the source of the 30 T cell receptor beta chains below, sequenced in a study of vaccination effects on CD4 cells after COVID-19. ViraFEST used viral peptide pools to expand antigen-specific CD4+ T cells before sequencing. Following culture for approximately ten days, CD4+ T cells were isolated. Each participant was given two doses of one vaccine (BNT162b2 or mRNA-1273). TCRdb's table, derived via immunoSEQ multiplex PCR, lists solely in-frame clones and lacks some. Of roughly 56,000 clones listed, around four fifths are singletons. For these TCRs, the target antigens are not known. The source was CD4+ T cells from PBMCs cultured with HCoV-229E spike peptides, collected after COVID-19 vaccination. Receptors were obtained from a human donor who received a COVID-19 vaccine.

This chain links TRBV6-2 or TRBV6-3 with TRBJ2-2; D gene uncertain. Germline V gives CDR1 MNHEY, CDR2 SVGEGT. The CDR3 consists of 13 residues. V was shortened by 4 bases and J by 0 bases, with 3 bases between the two germline ends. DNA of the CDR3: TGTGCCAGCAGTTCCCCGAACACCGGGGAGCTGTTTTTT. It specifies CASSSPNTGELFF.

This chain joins TRBV4-2 and TRBJ2-1, with a weak D call TRBD1 (6 bases). The V and J ends lost 4 bases and 2 bases respectively, with 12 bases between them. The length of the CDR3 is 15 residues. Germline values: CDR1 LGHNA, CDR2 YNFKEQ. This CDR3 reads CASSPTGGAYNEQFF. The CDR3 nucleotides read TGTGCCAGCAGCCCCACTGGGGGCGCCTACAATGAGCAGTTCTTC.

The V gene is TRBV20-1, the J gene TRBJ1-1, with unresolved D. V was cut by 3 bases and J by 1 base, with 3 bases left in between. Germline-derived CDR1 and CDR2 are DFQATT and SNEGSKA (reference sequence). CDR3 size: 11 residues. DNA of the CDR3: TGCAGTGCTAGTTCGAACACTGAAGCTTTCTTT. Translated: CSASSNTEAFF.

The chain recombines TRBV4-1 with TRBJ1-4, with D maybe TRBD1 (5 bases). The CDR3 consists of 15 residues. Between the trimmed V and J ends, which lost 5 bases and 8 bases, there was a span of 18 bases. CDR1 MGHRA and CDR2 YSYEKL come from the germline V gene. The CDR3 nucleotides are TGCGCCAGCAGCTCACGGGGCCCTCCAGGGGAAAAACTGTTTTTT. Protein sequence: CASSSRGPPGEKLFF.

The genes are TRBV6-5 and TRBJ1-2, with D hard to call. CDR3 length equals 13 residues. Germline V CDR1 and CDR2: MNHEY, SVGAGI. Trimming pared 6 bases from V and 4 bases from J, leaving 12 bases between. CDR3 loop: CASSRTSLYGYTF. CDR3 coding DNA: TGTGCCAGCAGCAGGACGTCCCTCTATGGCTACACCTTC.

This chain links TRBV5-1 with TRBJ2-2; D may be TRBD1 or TRBD2 (5 bases each). Trimming took off 6 bases at V and 1 base at J, with 10 bases between the two ends. This CDR3 spans 14 amino acids. CDR1 and CDR2 (germline): SGHRS, YFSETQ. The CDR3 protein is CASKRGLNTGELFF. As DNA, the CDR3 is TGCGCCAGCAAGAGGGGATTGAACACCGGGGAGCTGTTTTTT.

The chain joins TRBV19 to TRBJ1-3; D is perhaps TRBD1 (6 bases). Trimming stripped 6 bases from V and 0 bases from J, with 15 bases between. The CDR3 contains 16 residues. Germline CDR1 and CDR2: LNHDA and SQIVND (reference sequence). The CDR3 reads CASSRQALLSGNTIYF. DNA of the CDR3: TGTGCCAGTAGCAGACAGGCCCTCCTCTCTGGAAACACCATATATTTT.

The V and J genes are TRBV6-5 and TRBJ2-7; perhaps TRBD1 as D (5 bases). CDR1 and CDR2 (germline): MNHEY, SVGAGI. Between the trimmed V and J ends, which lost 7 bases and 5 bases, there was a span of 9 bases. CDR3 size: 11 residues. CDR3 region: CASTRQHEQYV. CDR3 sequence (DNA): TGTGCCAGCACTAGACAGCACGAGCAGTACGTC.

The gene calls are TRBV27 and TRBJ2-5; 9 bases map to TRBD2. Germline lookup yields CDR1 MNHEY and CDR2 SMNVEV (reference sequence). Trimming cost V 5 bases and J 4 bases; bases outside gene matches: 8. CDR3 size: 15 residues. The CDR3 sequence: CASSLSGTSIETQYF. The CDR3 DNA follows: TGTGCCAGCAGTCTCTCCGGGACTAGCATAGAGACCCAGTACTTC.

This rearrangement joins TRBV9 to TRBJ2-3; D is possibly TRBD1 or TRBD2 (6 bases each). The CDR3 has 15 residues. Trimming removed 3 bases at V and 3 bases at J, with 14 bases between. Germline CDR1 reads SGDLS; CDR2 reads YYNGEE. The CDR3 nucleotides are TGTGCCAGCAGCGGGAGAGGGGGGAGGACAGATACGCAGTATTTT. Translation: CASSGRGGRTDTQYF.

This clone was seen more than once but under ten times. The chain joins TRBV3-1 (or the pseudogene TRBV3-2) to TRBJ2-5; 9 nucleotides align to TRBD1. CDR3 length: 13 residues. Losses at the gene ends were 8 bases for V and 5 bases for J; bases not matched to a gene: 6. Germline V gives CDR1 LGHDT, CDR2 YNNKEL (reference sequence). CDR3: CASDTGGRETQYF. CDR3 coding DNA: TGTGCCAGCGATACAGGGGGCCGGGAGACCCAGTACTTC.

This clone was seen more than once but under ten times. J is TRBJ2-1 and V is TRBV10-1, with D perhaps TRBD1 (6 bases). Germline V gene sequence: CDR1 WNHNN, CDR2 SYGVQD (reference sequence). This CDR3 is 15 amino acids long. Deletions cut 5 bases from V and 0 bases from J, with 11 bases between. In DNA, the CDR3 is TGCGCCAGCAGTAGAACAGGGCACTCCTACAATGAGCAGTTCTTC. Translated: CASSRTGHSYNEQFF.

The rearrangement uses TRBV19 and TRBJ2-3; a weak D match, TRBD1 (6 bases). Germline V gene data show CDR1 as LNHDA and CDR2 as SQIVND (reference sequence). This CDR3 contains 13 residues. Trimming left V 4 bases short and J 6 bases short, with 11 bases between. The CDR3 reads CASSTYREDTQYF. The DNA for the CDR3 is TGTGCCAGTAGTACCTACAGGGAGGATACGCAGTATTTT.

The chain has TRBV18 and TRBJ2-5; D gene ambiguous. The ends were cut back, 5 bases at V and 2 bases at J, with 15 bases in the middle. This CDR3 comprises 15 residues. Germline V gene data show CDR1 as KGHSH and CDR2 as LQKENI. The CDR3 spells CASSNGIGFQETQYF. DNA of the CDR3: TGTGCCAGCTCAAATGGGATTGGCTTTCAAGAGACCCAGTACTTC.

J is TRBJ1-2 and V is TRBV6-5; unclear D gene. The CDR3 sequence is 13 residues long. Germline CDR1 MNHEY, CDR2 SVGAGI. The V gene lost 7 bases and the J gene lost 2 bases, with 11 bases spanning the gap. The CDR3 coding sequence is TGTGCCAGCAATCTCCCAGGAAACTATGGCTACACCTTC. It translates to CASNLPGNYGYTF.

The DNA for the CDR3 is TGTGCCTGGACTCGCCCTGGGGCCAACGTCCTGACTTTC. As protein: CAWTRPGANVLTF. The J gene is TRBJ2-6, the V gene TRBV30, with D unclear. Trimming cost V 4 bases and J 2 bases, with 6 bases left between them. The CDR3 consists of 13 residues. The germline CDR1 and CDR2 sequences are GTSNPN and SVGIG (reference sequence).

CDR3 coding DNA: TGTGCCTGGATCACGGGACAGGGTAGAAATGAGCAGTTCTTC. Translating gives CAWITGQGRNEQFF. J is TRBJ2-1 and V is TRBV30; 9 bases line up with TRBD1. CDR3 size: 14 residues. Germline values: CDR1 GTSNPN, CDR2 SVGIG (reference sequence). The J segment lost 7 bases and the V segment lost 4 bases, leaving 8 bases of the junction unmatched. Full variable domain (missing parts from reference TRBV30 and TRBJ2-1): SQTIHQWPATLVQPVGSPLSLECTVEGTSNPNLYWYRQAAGRGLQLLFYSVGIGQISSEVPQNLSASRPQDRQFILSSKKLLLSDSGFYLCAWITGQGRNEQFFGPGTRLTVL.

V gene TRBV7-2 combines with J gene TRBJ2-7; 9 positions match TRBD1. The germline CDR1 and CDR2 sequences are SGHTA and FQGNSA. CDR3 size: 14 residues. Unmatched junction bases numbered 5, after V lost 5 bases and J lost 3 bases. The CDR3 loop reads CASSPDRGYYEQYV. The DNA for the CDR3 is TGTGCCAGCAGCCCGGACAGGGGCTACTACGAGCAGTACGTC.

J is TRBJ2-1 and V is TRBV2; D perhaps matches TRBD1 (6 bases). Trimming shortened V by 8 bases and J by 7 bases, and 15 bases separated the two germline ends. There are 13 residues in the CDR3. In germline, CDR1 is SNHLY, CDR2 FYNNEI. This chain's CDR3 is CASSLTGRNEQFF. The CDR3, as DNA: TGTGCCAGCTCCCTGACAGGTCGAAATGAGCAGTTCTTC. The entire variable domain, with the rest obtained from reference TRBV2 and TRBJ2-1, is as follows: EPEVTQTPSHQVTQMGQEVILRCVPISNHLYFYWYRQILGQKVEFLVSFYNNEISEKSEIFDDQFSVERPDGSNFTLKIRSTKLEDSAMYFCASSLTGRNEQFFGPGTRLTVL.

This chain joins TRBV9 and TRBJ1-4; TRBD1 matches at 9 bases. J gave up 7 bases and V 4 bases, and 8 bases lay outside the gene matches. The germline V gene encodes CDR1 SGDLS and CDR2 YYNGEE. The length of the CDR3 is 15 residues. CDR3 nucleotides: TGTGCCAGCAGCCCGACGACAGGGGGAGGTGAAAAACTGTTTTTT. Encoded protein: CASSPTTGGGEKLFF.

DNA of the CDR3: TGCAGCGTTTTCTCCGGGGAGCTGTTTTTT. Protein sequence: CSVFSGELFF. The chain couples TRBV29-1 to TRBJ2-2; D ambiguous. Germline V gives CDR1 SQVTM, CDR2 ANQGSEA. CDR3 length: 10 residues. V was trimmed by 5 bases and J by 6 bases, leaving 4 bases between them.

V gene TRBV6-2 or TRBV6-3 combines with J gene TRBJ1-5, with D uncertain. Trimming removed 2 bases at V and 4 bases at J, with 15 bases between. This CDR3 has 16 amino acids. Looked up from germline, CDR1 is MNHEY and CDR2 is SVGEGT. Written as DNA, the CDR3 is TGTGCCAGCAGTTACCTCGGGAGCCACATTAATCAGCCCCAGCATTTT. It codes for CASSYLGSHINQPQHF.

The chain joins TRBV7-3 to TRBJ2-2; D gene ambiguous. V lost 2 bases to trimming and J lost 1 base, with 17 bases between them. CDR1 is SGHTA, CDR2 FQGTGA, per germline. The CDR3 loop spans 18 amino acids. The CDR3, as DNA: TGTGCCAGCAGCTTAGATCACGGCTGGGCACAGAACACCGGGGAGCTGTTTTTT. This gives the protein CASSLDHGWAQNTGELFF.

Notes on this clone: Additional DNA sequences in this sample encode the identical CDR3. V and J are TRBV18 and TRBJ1-1, with no clear D. This CDR3 has 13 residues. Germline V lookup: CDR1 KGHSH, CDR2 LQKENI. The V gene lost 4 bases and the J gene lost 3 bases, with 9 bases spanning the gap. CDR3 nucleotides: TGTGCCAGCTCACAGGGTGGCCACACTGAAGCTTTCTTT. It is translated as CASSQGGHTEAFF.

In this sample, this clone turned up a few times. The J gene is TRBJ1-5, the V gene TRBV11-2, with D perhaps matching TRBD1 (5 bases). Germline V gene sequence: CDR1 SGHAT, CDR2 FQNNGV. The length of the CDR3 is 15 residues. Trimming removed 4 bases at V and 7 bases at J, with 17 bases between. CDR3 in amino acids: CASSYGGIRGQPQHF. The CDR3 region has the DNA TGTGCCAGCAGCTACGGGGGGATAAGGGGCCAGCCCCAGCATTTT.

Ten or more counts support this clone. The chain combines TRBV12-3 or TRBV12-4 with TRBJ1-2; D gene ambiguous. There are 13 residues in the CDR3. V lost 6 bases to trimming and J lost 8 bases, with 16 bases between them. The CDR3 DNA sequence: TGTGCCAGCAGATTTGCTAGCGCTAGCGGCTACACCTTC. Residues: CASRFASASGYTF.

Note on this clone: Distinct nucleotide sequences in the sample also encode this CDR3. The rearrangement joins TRBV5-1 to TRBJ2-2; D is unclear. Per germline, CDR1 SGHRS and CDR2 YFSETQ. The germline V and J ends were trimmed by 2 bases and 0 bases, with 5 bases remaining between them. CDR3 length equals 14 residues. CDR3 in DNA: TGCGCCAGCAGCTTAGGGTCGAACACCGGGGAGCTGTTTTTT. Amino acid sequence: CASSLGSNTGELFF. Drawing the rest from reference TRBV5-1 and TRBJ2-2, the complete variable domain is KAGVTQTPRYLIKTRGQQVTLSCSPISGHRSVSWYQQTPGQGLQFLFEYFSETQRNKGNFPGRFSGRQFSNSRSEMNVSTLELGDSALYLCASSLGSNTGELFFGEGSRLTVL.

The count of this clone is one. The gene calls are TRBV5-4 and TRBJ2-4; 7 bases match TRBD1. The CDR3 extends over 13 amino acids. J lost 5 bases, V lost 2 bases, and 1 base had no gene match. CDR1 and CDR2 from the germline V gene are SGHNT and YYREEE (reference sequence). CDR3 loop: CASSFGTENIQYF. The CDR3 bases are TGTGCCAGCAGCTTCGGGACAGAAAACATTCAGTACTTC. Filled out from reference TRBV5-4 and TRBJ2-4, the complete variable domain reads ETGVTQSPTHLIKTRGQQVTLRCSSQSGHNTVSWYQQALGQGPQFIFQYYREEENGRGNFPPRFSGLQFPNYSSELNVNALELDDSALYLCASSFGTENIQYFGAGTRLSVL.

The V call is TRBV7-2, the J call TRBJ2-5; 13 bases map to TRBD2. Losses at the gene ends were 0 bases for V and 2 bases for J; bases not matched to a gene: 6. Germline V lookup: CDR1 SGHTA, CDR2 FQGNSA. The CDR3 is 18 amino acids. CDR3 nucleotides: TGTGCCAGCAGCTTAGCACTAGCGGGGGGGCTCGGGCAAGAGACCCAGTACTTC. This gives the protein CASSLALAGGLGQETQYF.

This clone came up a few times. This chain connects TRBV5-1 to TRBJ1-1, with a weak D call TRBD1 (6 bases). Per the germline V gene, CDR1 is SGHRS and CDR2 is YFSETQ. The CDR3 spans 12 residues. V lost 3 bases and J 5 bases, leaving 8 bases between the germline ends. This chain's CDR3 is CASSSQGTEAFF. The CDR3 DNA sequence: TGCGCCAGCAGCTCCCAGGGGACTGAAGCTTTCTTT. Supplemented by reference TRBV5-1 and TRBJ1-1, the full variable domain reads KAGVTQTPRYLIKTRGQQVTLSCSPISGHRSVSWYQQTPGQGLQFLFEYFSETQRNKGNFPGRFSGRQFSNSRSEMNVSTLELGDSALYLCASSSQGTEAFFGQGTRLTVV.